One sample yielded the 25 T cell receptor beta chains listed below, sequenced in a study of radiation and T cells in renal cell carcinoma (dated by TCRdb to between 2020 and 2021). Explained via the paper, the time point label denotes: baseline pretreatment blood. Taken with the paper, the label for treatment or condition translates to: 15 Gy SBRT to primary tumor, nephrectomy 4 weeks later. Library preparation was by the immunoSEQ multiplex PCR assay. TCRdb holds this immuneACCESS table with in-frame rearrangements only. Some clones are missing; in checked studies, unresolved V genes explain under half, and the rest has no known cause. This sample has around 46,000 clones in its table, and roughly 80% of those were observed once. The ten largest account for around 29% of the sample. Material: blood, obtained from a patient whose treatment included radiotherapy and nephrectomy. These receptor sequences come from a woman in her 70s with renal cell carcinoma.

V gene TRBV6-5 combines with J gene TRBJ1-1, with D unresolved. V was clipped by 7 bases and J by 0 bases, with 12 bases between them. This CDR3 spans 14 amino acids. Germline loops: CDR1 MNHEY, CDR2 SVGAGI. The CDR3 protein is CASTPQRMNTEAFF. The CDR3 DNA reads as TGTGCCAGCACGCCACAGCGCATGAACACTGAAGCTTTCTTT.

This clone has more than one count but fewer than ten. This chain links TRBV10-3 with TRBJ2-7, with a possible D match to TRBD1 (6 bases). CDR3 length: 14 amino acids. The germline gives CDR1 ENHRY, CDR2 SYGVKD. Between the trimmed V and J ends, which lost 4 bases and 4 bases, there was a span of 14 bases. The CDR3 bases are TGTGCCATCAGTGGGGAGACAGGAGGTTACGAGCAGTACTTC. Residues: CAISGETGGYEQYF.

This sequence joins TRBV6-4 and TRBJ1-2; a weak D match, TRBD1 (5 bases). CDR3 length: 14 residues. Germline loops: CDR1 MRHNA, CDR2 SNTAGT. V shed 5 bases and J shed 8 bases, with 18 bases lying between them. CDR3 nucleotides: TGTGCCAGCAGTCCTGAACAGGATTCGCGGGGCTACACCTTC. Translated: CASSPEQDSRGYTF.

The V gene is TRBV7-9, the J gene TRBJ2-1, with a possible D match to TRBD2 (6 bases). Trimming took 5 bases from V and 8 from J, leaving 13 bases between them. Germline CDR1 is SEHNR and CDR2 is FQNEAQ (reference sequence). The CDR3 totals 13 residues. CDR3 DNA sequence: TGTGCCAGCAGCGCGGGAACTAGCTATGAGCAGTTCTTC. The encoded protein is CASSAGTSYEQFF.

The CDR3 coding sequence is TGTGCCAGCAGTGTGGAATTTAATTACGAGCAGTACTTC. Protein sequence: CASSVEFNYEQYF. The chain is built from TRBV6-1 and TRBJ2-7; D is uncertain. CDR1 is MNHNS, CDR2 SASEGT, per germline. This CDR3 is 13 amino acids long. Trimming pared 4 bases from V and 4 bases from J, leaving 11 bases between.

This chain connects TRBV29-1 to TRBJ2-3, with TRBD1 matching over 10 bases. The V and J ends lost 1 base and 4 bases, in that order; junction bases with no gene match: 5. The germline gives CDR1 SQVTM, CDR2 ANQGSEA. The CDR3 consists of 15 residues. CDR3 sequence: CSVEGGDRGSDTQYF. The CDR3 region has the DNA TGCAGCGTTGAAGGTGGGGACAGGGGTTCAGATACGCAGTATTTT.

This clone came up once. The rearrangement links TRBV19 to TRBJ2-5; D unclear. Looked up from germline, CDR1 is LNHDA and CDR2 is SQIVND (reference sequence). There are 13 residues in the CDR3. V lost 0 bases to trimming and J lost 7 bases, with 9 bases between them. The CDR3 is CASSIDGPGTQYF. Written as DNA, the CDR3 is TGTGCCAGTAGTATAGACGGGCCTGGGACCCAGTACTTC.

The chain joins TRBV5-1 to TRBJ2-2; the D gene is possibly TRBD1 (5 bases). V lost 4 bases, J lost 6 bases, and 16 bases lay in between. Per germline, CDR1 SGHRS and CDR2 YFSETQ. This CDR3 has 15 amino acids. CDR3 sequence: CASSPGHDVAGELFF. DNA for the CDR3: TGCGCCAGCAGCCCCGGACATGATGTTGCCGGGGAGCTGTTTTTT.

The chain carries TRBV5-5 and TRBJ2-1, with D hard to call. The V end was cut by 0 bases, the J end by 4 bases, with 5 bases between. CDR1 and CDR2 from the germline V gene are SGHKS and YYEKEE (reference sequence). The CDR3 runs to 13 residues. Here the CDR3 reads CASSLGDYNEQFF. The CDR3 DNA reads TGTGCCAGCAGCTTGGGGGATTACAATGAGCAGTTCTTC.

CDR3 residues: CASSRVQSTDTQYF. CDR3 sequence (DNA): TGCGCCAGCAGTCGGGTCCAGAGCACAGATACGCAGTATTTT. The rearrangement uses TRBV5-1 and TRBJ2-3; D is unresolved. Germline V lookup: CDR1 SGHRS, CDR2 YFSETQ. The CDR3 has 14 residues. Deletions cut 5 bases from V and 0 bases from J, with 10 bases between.

The chain joins TRBV7-2 to TRBJ2-7; D uncertain. CDR3 length equals 13 residues. CDR1 is SGHTA and CDR2 is FQGNSA in the germline V gene. Trimming shortened V by 3 bases and J by 3 bases, and 9 bases separated the two germline ends. This CDR3 reads CASSLGFYYEQYF. The CDR3 coding sequence is TGTGCCAGCAGCTTGGGATTTTACTACGAGCAGTACTTC.

The V and J genes are TRBV6-1 and TRBJ2-3; 8 bases align to TRBD1. This CDR3 has 15 residues. The germline V gene has CDR1 MNHNS and CDR2 SASEGT. V shed 2 bases and J 2 bases; nucleotides not matched to a gene: 3. The CDR3 is CASSEQGAPTDTQYF. In DNA form, the CDR3 reads TGTGCCAGCAGTGAACAGGGGGCGCCCACAGATACGCAGTATTTT.

The chain is built from TRBV6-1 and TRBJ2-3; tentatively, D is TRBD1 or TRBD2 (6 bases each). Germline V gene lookup returns CDR1 MNHNS and CDR2 SASEGT. This CDR3 comprises 15 residues. The germline V and J ends were trimmed by 4 bases and 3 bases, with 14 bases remaining between them. CDR3 region: CASSARGGGTDTQYF. The CDR3 bases are TGTGCCAGCAGTGCCAGGGGAGGTGGGACAGATACGCAGTATTTT.

This clone appeared a few times. The chain is built from TRBV10-3 and TRBJ2-7; 14 bases match TRBD2. The germline CDR1 and CDR2 sequences are ENHRY and SYGVKD. This CDR3 has 18 amino acids. The V and J ends lost 8 bases and 4 bases, in that order; junction bases with no gene match: 16. The CDR3 nucleotides are TGTGCCATCGGGATAGCCGGGACTAGCGGGAGTTCGGGGTACGAGCAGTACTTC. Amino acids: CAIGIAGTSGSSGYEQYF.

The rearrangement links TRBV7-9 to TRBJ2-2; possibly TRBD2 for D (7 bases). The germline V gene has CDR1 SEHNR and CDR2 FQNEAQ (reference sequence). The CDR3 is 15 residues long. The V end lost 3 bases, the J end lost 4 bases, and 12 bases lay between the germline ends. Written as DNA, the CDR3 is TGTGCCAGCAGCTTGGTCGGGGGGCGCACCGGGGAGCTGTTTTTT. This sequence encodes CASSLVGGRTGELFF.

This clone was seen only once. The chain carries TRBV11-2 and TRBJ2-1; no reliable D call. Per the germline V gene, CDR1 is SGHAT and CDR2 is FQNNGV. This CDR3 contains 16 residues. The V gene lost 4 bases and the J gene lost 2 bases, with 15 bases spanning the gap. Here the CDR3 reads CASSSPRGVTYNEQFF. CDR3 DNA sequence: TGTGCCAGCAGCTCCCCCCGTGGGGTGACCTACAATGAGCAGTTCTTC.

The rearrangement uses TRBV7-2 and TRBJ2-1; D gene uncertain. The germline gives CDR1 SGHTA, CDR2 FQGNSA. Trimming removed 2 bases at V and 6 bases at J, with 5 bases between. The CDR3 contains 12 residues. The DNA of the CDR3 is TGTGCCAGCAGCTTACTTTCCAATGAGCAGTTCTTC. This translates into CASSLLSNEQFF.

This clone was observed a handful of times. The V call is TRBV5-6, the J call TRBJ1-2; the D gene is possibly TRBD1 (6 bases). The CDR3 is made up of 14 amino acids. CDR1 SGHDT and CDR2 YYEEEE come from the germline V gene. V was pared by 6 bases and J by 8 bases, with 20 bases between. The DNA of the CDR3 is TGTGCCAGCATCAAGGTGGGGACACTCAGAGGCTACACCTTC. Its translation is CASIKVGTLRGYTF.

This clone was picked up one time. V and J are TRBV7-9 and TRBJ2-7, with TRBD1 matching over 7 bases. The trim removed 5 bases at V and 0 bases at J, leaving 4 bases unmatched. This CDR3 comprises 14 residues. CDR1 is SEHNR and CDR2 is FQNEAQ in the germline V gene (reference sequence). As DNA, the CDR3 is TGTGCCAGCAGCAGTCGGGACAGCTCCTACGAGCAGTACTTC. Translation: CASSSRDSSYEQYF.

V usage is TRBV5-1 and J usage is TRBJ2-6; D remains ambiguous. Germline values: CDR1 SGHRS, CDR2 YFSETQ. Trimming pared 5 bases from V and 0 bases from J, leaving 6 bases between. The CDR3 is 14 amino acids. The CDR3 nucleotides are TGCGCCAGCAGGGTAGACTCTGGGGCCAACGTCCTGACTTTC. It yields the protein CASRVDSGANVLTF.

This sequence joins TRBV5-6 and TRBJ2-6; D remains ambiguous. CDR3 length: 15 residues. V dropped 0 bases and J dropped 7 bases, with 11 bases sitting between them. Germline V gene lookup returns CDR1 SGHDT and CDR2 YYEEEE. CDR3 region: CASSLGRYSANVLTF. In DNA, the CDR3 is TGTGCCAGCAGCTTGGGACGGTATTCAGCCAACGTCCTGACTTTC. Full variable domain (remainder filled in from reference TRBV5-6 and TRBJ2-6): DAGVTQSPTHLIKTRGQQVTLRCSPKSGHDTVSWYQQALGQGPQFIFQYYEEEERQRGNFPDRFSGHQFPNYSSELNVNALLLGDSALYLCASSLGRYSANVLTFGAGSRLTVL.

The V gene is TRBV18, the J gene TRBJ1-5; 9 nucleotides match TRBD1. Germline values: CDR1 KGHSH, CDR2 LQKENI. This CDR3 region has 15 residues. V gave up 5 bases and J gave up 7 bases; unmatched junction bases: 9. CDR3 in DNA: TGTGCCAGCTCAAAGACAGGGGGAAGAGAACAGCCCCAGCATTTT. This sequence encodes CASSKTGGREQPQHF.

The CDR3 sequence is CASSSRDRGPADTQYF. DNA for the CDR3: TGTGCCAGCAGCTCGAGGGACAGGGGGCCAGCAGATACGCAGTATTTT. This rearrangement joins TRBV13 to TRBJ2-3; TRBD1 agrees at 12 bases. Per germline, CDR1 PRHDT and CDR2 FYEKMQ (reference sequence). Trimming cost V 4 bases and J 4 bases; bases outside gene matches: 6. This CDR3 has 16 amino acids. The variable domain in full, completed from reference TRBV13 and TRBJ2-3, reads AAGVIQSPRHLIKEKRETATLKCYPIPRHDTVYWYQQGPGQDPQFLISFYEKMQSDKGSIPDRFSAQQFSDYHSELNMSSLELGDSALYFCASSSRDRGPADTQYFGPGTRLTVL.

This clone came up a few times. V is TRBV18 and J is TRBJ1-4; D remains ambiguous. Trimming cost V 4 bases and J 3 bases, with 9 bases left between them. CDR3 size: 14 residues. Germline loops: CDR1 KGHSH, CDR2 LQKENI. CDR3 in amino acids: CASSLGSSNEKLFF. The CDR3 DNA reads TGTGCCAGCTCACTCGGGAGTTCTAATGAAAAACTGTTTTTT.

The CDR3 DNA follows: TGTGCCAGCAGCCCCTCGATCGGGGGCTACACCTTC. It encodes CASSPSIGGYTF. The genes are TRBV7-9 and TRBJ1-2, with unresolved D. Between the trimmed V and J ends, which lost 5 bases and 8 bases, there was a span of 12 bases. Per germline, CDR1 SEHNR and CDR2 FQNEAQ (reference sequence). The CDR3 loop spans 12 amino acids. Complete variable domain (other parts from reference TRBV7-9 and TRBJ1-2): DTGVSQNPRHKITKRGQNVTFRCDPISEHNRLYWYRQTLGQGPEFLTYFQNEAQLEKSRLLSDRFSAERPKGSFSTLEIQRTEQGDSAMYLCASSPSIGGYTFGSGTRLTVV.